Each of the 10 T cell receptor beta chains below was sequenced from the same sample in a study of beta chain features in type 1 diabetes. Sequencing targeted expressed TCRB transcripts, as all isolated RNA had been reverse transcribed. Here immunoSEQ multiplex PCR was the method, and the copy in TCRdb shows in-frame clones only, minus some. Among about 900,000 clones listed, 15% to 20% were seen once. The sample taken for sequencing was naive CD4+ T cells from blood. These receptors were taken from a woman between 18 and 29 years old in good health.

This clone was detected a few times. CDR3 residues: CASSGQGLETQYF. CDR3 nucleotide sequence: TGTGCCAGCTCGGGACAGGGTCTTGAGACCCAGTACTTC. The chain recombines TRBV18 with TRBJ2-5, with 9 bases fitting TRBD1. V lost 6 bases, J lost 5 bases, and 4 bases stayed unmatched. Germline CDR1 reads KGHSH; CDR2 reads LQKENI. The CDR3 is 13 residues long.

This clone came up once. The V and J genes are TRBV15 and TRBJ2-7; no clear D gene. CDR3 length: 14 amino acids. Trimming removed 0 bases from V and 7 bases from J, with 13 bases in between. Germline V gene lookup returns CDR1 LNHNV and CDR2 YYDKDF (reference sequence). The CDR3 region has the DNA TGTGCCACCAGCAGAGATAGAGAATTGGGGGAGCAGTACTTC. This codes for CATSRDRELGEQYF.

V gene TRBV4-3 combines with J gene TRBJ1-3, with D tentatively TRBD1 (5 bases). Germline CDR1 LGHNA, CDR2 YSLEER. This CDR3 is built from 13 residues. Trimming pared 6 bases from V and 1 base from J, leaving 7 bases between. In DNA form, the CDR3 reads TGCGCCAGCAGACCAGGGTCTGGAAACACCATATATTTT. This gives the protein CASRPGSGNTIYF.

This clone was found a few times. The rearrangement joins TRBV10-2 to TRBJ2-4; 8 positions match TRBD2. Unmatched junction bases numbered 14, after V lost 8 bases and J lost 8 bases. This CDR3 comprises 15 residues. Germline V gives CDR1 WSHSY, CDR2 SAAADI. CDR3 bases: TGCGCCAGCTTGGACCGTCGGGAGGGCATGTACATTCAGTACTTC. This translates into CASLDRREGMYIQYF.

This clone turned up a few times. V and J are TRBV7-6 and TRBJ2-1, with unresolved D. CDR3 size: 13 residues. Trimming took 5 bases from V and 1 from J, leaving 6 bases between them. Germline CDR1 is SGHVS and CDR2 is FNYEAQ. The DNA for the CDR3 is TGTGCCAGCAGCGACTGGTCCTACAATGAGCAGTTCTTC. Translated: CASSDWSYNEQFF. Full variable domain (missing parts from reference TRBV7-6 and TRBJ2-1): GAGVSQSPRYKVTKRGQDVALRCDPISGHVSLYWYRQALGQGPEFLTYFNYEAQQDKSGLPNDRFSAERPEGSISTLTIQRTEQRDSAMYRCASSDWSYNEQFFGPGTRLTVL.

Points on this clone: This sample also contains other DNA sequences that code for the same CDR3. This chain links TRBV7-9 with TRBJ2-7; D tentatively reads TRBD1 or TRBD2 (5 bases each). The length of the CDR3 is 13 residues. Trimming removed 3 bases at V and 4 bases at J, with 10 bases between. Per germline, CDR1 SEHNR and CDR2 FQNEAQ (reference sequence). CDR3 DNA: TGTGCCAGCAGCTTTCTGGGGACGTACGAGCAGTACTTC. Amino acid sequence: CASSFLGTYEQYF.

The chain is built from TRBV29-1 and TRBJ2-1, with 11 bases matching TRBD2. This CDR3 is built from 13 residues. The V gene end was trimmed by 3 bases and the J gene end by 9 bases; junction bases not matched to a gene: 4. The germline gives CDR1 SQVTM, CDR2 ANQGSEA. The DNA for the CDR3 is TGCAGCGTTGAGGTAGCGGGAGGGGTTGAGCAGTTCTTC. It codes for CSVEVAGGVEQFF.

This clone has just a few counts. V and J are TRBV21-1 and TRBJ2-5; no check of the table's D call, TRBD1, against the DNA was made. TRBV21-1 constitutes a pseudogene. CDR3 size: 16 residues. CDR3 region: CASSKDLCDRSETQYF. The CDR3 coding sequence is TGTGCCAGCAGCAAAGACCTCTGCGACAGGTCGGAGACCCAGTACTTC.

This clone appeared a few times. The V gene is TRBV15, the J gene TRBJ2-2; 10 bases are shared with TRBD2. This CDR3 has 17 amino acids. Germline V CDR1 and CDR2: LNHNV, YYDKDF (reference sequence). J was trimmed by 1 base and V by 1 base; bases with no gene match: 3. In DNA form, the CDR3 reads TGTGCCACCAGCAGAGGCACTAGCGGGAAGAACACCGGGGAGCTGTTTTTT. Amino acid sequence: CATSRGTSGKNTGELFF.

V gene TRBV6-5 combines with J gene TRBJ2-3; D might be TRBD1 (6 bases). V was pared by 6 bases and J by 0 bases, with 13 bases between. Looked up from germline, CDR1 is MNHEY and CDR2 is SVGAGI. The CDR3 extends over 15 amino acids. The CDR3 loop is CASRYRVWSTDTQYF. The CDR3 DNA reads as TGTGCCAGCAGGTACAGGGTTTGGAGCACAGATACGCAGTATTTT.